The rows below give T cell receptor beta chains drawn from one sample of a study of identical twins. TCRdb fed the 5' RACE reads into MiXCR, producing one record per CDR3 protein. Of roughly 570,000 distinct CDR3 sequences listed, just under 10% were seen once; the top ten hold approximately 3.2%. This sample was shared with a second study, whose subject was yellow fever vaccine responses in identical twins.

Sequencing was carried out using PBMCs. The receptors were sampled from a young woman in good health. CDR3s include the opening cysteine and the closing phenylalanine or tryptophan. A D gene is named only where the DNA matches it firmly. The listing skips clone size in some rows; elsewhere it reads once, few, many or a size class.

TRBD2	TRBJ2-1	TRBV7-8	.	CASSSLAGGMDEQFF	TGTGCCAGCAGCTCGCTAGCGGGGGGAATGGATGAGCAGTTCTTC
TRBD2	TRBJ2-1	TRBV12-3/TRBV12-4	many	CASSLVPKREPNNEQFF	TGTGCCAGCAGTTTAGTCCCTAAGCGGGAGCCAAACAATGAGCAGTTCTTC
.	TRBJ1-1	TRBV3-1	.	CASSHAVSNTEAFF	TGTGCCAGCAGCCACGCAGTTTCGAACACTGAAGCTTTCTTT
TRBD2	TRBJ2-1	TRBV5-1	few	CASRAPGGPYNEQFF	TGCGCCAGCAGGGCCCCGGGGGGGCCCTACAATGAGCAGTTCTTC
.	TRBJ2-5	TRBV12-5	.	CARGDSRETQYF	TGTGCTCGTGGTGACAGCCGAGAGACCCAGTACTTC
TRBD1	TRBJ1-1	TRBV12-3/TRBV12-4	many	CASSPGQGYTEAFF	TGTGCCAGCAGTCCGGGACAGGGTTACACTGAAGCTTTCTTT
TRBD2	TRBJ2-7	TRBV7-9	few	CASSFVGGGSYEQYF	TGTGCCAGCAGCTTCGTTGGCGGGGGTTCCTACGAGCAGTACTTC
.	TRBJ1-1	TRBV6-2/TRBV6-3	once	CASSYSSQLTEALF	TGTGCCAGCAGTTACTCAAGCCAGCTCACTGAAGCTTTGTTT
TRBD2	TRBJ2-7	TRBV5-5	.	CAISHPGGEQYF	TGTGCCATCAGCCACCCGGGGGGCGAGCAGTACTTC
.	TRBJ2-3	TRBV29-1	.	CSAQGGATDTQYF	TGCAGCGCCCAAGGGGGGGCTACAGATACGCAGTATTTT
.	TRBJ2-5	TRBV28	few	CASSFAGRKETQYF	TGTGCCAGCAGTTTCGCAGGTCGAAAAGAGACCCAGTACTTC
.	TRBJ2-7	TRBV28	.	CASRTGPLYEQYF	TGTGCCAGCAGGACAGGTCCGCTCTACGAGCAGTACTTC